One sample yielded the 18 T cell receptor beta chains listed below, sequenced in a study of T cells in Graves' hyperthyroidism and ophthalmopathy. The TCR beta CDR3 regions underwent amplification using RNA transcripts as the source. Initially, a first-round RT-PCR of the TCR CDR3 employed the HTBI primer set. TCRdb redid the calling of the multiplex PCR reads with MiXCR, one entry per CDR3 protein. The data show roughly 350,000 distinct CDR3 sequences, approximately 14% seen once. Sequencing was done on a sample of blood. Every receptor here comes from a woman aged 30 to 39 with Graves' ophthalmopathy.

This clonotype was detected a few times. The rearrangement joins TRBV19 to TRBJ2-5; 9 bases are shared with TRBD1. The CDR3 has 15 residues. Losses at the gene ends were 7 bases for V and 4 bases for J; bases not matched to a gene: 10. CDR1 and CDR2 from the germline V gene are LNHDA and SQIVND (reference sequence). CDR3 amino acids: CASTVGTGRGETQYF. CDR3 DNA: TGTGCCAGTACCGTGGGGACAGGGCGTGGAGAGACCCAGTACTTC. The full variable domain, its missing parts supplied by reference TRBV19 and TRBJ2-5, is DGGITQSPKYLFRKEGQNVTLSCEQNLNHDAMYWYRQDPGQGLRLIYYSQIVNDFQKGDIAEGYSVSREKKESFPLTVTSAQKNPTAFYLCASTVGTGRGETQYFGPGTRLLVL.

This clonotype was seen a few times. The chain recombines TRBV9 with TRBJ1-4; 8 bases line up with TRBD1. After removal of 4 bases from V and 15 bases from J, the junction contained 11 bases not matched to a gene. The CDR3 is 13 amino acids. Germline V gives CDR1 SGDLS, CDR2 YYNGEE. CDR3 bases: TGTGCCAGCAGCACCTCCGGACAGGGCCATATGTTTTTT. Protein sequence: CASSTSGQGHMFF.

This clonotype was found many times. The chain uses TRBV29-1 and TRBJ1-2; D call uncertain. Germline V gene data show CDR1 as SQVTM and CDR2 as ANQGSEA. This CDR3 comprises 14 residues. Trimming removed 4 bases at V and 2 bases at J, with 14 bases between. The CDR3 sequence is CSVGALDDNYGYTF. CDR3 sequence (DNA): TGCAGCGTTGGGGCGCTGGATGACAACTATGGCTACACCTTC.

The table lists this clonotype with many counts. This chain joins TRBV3-1 and TRBJ1-2; 8 bases match TRBD1. V was pared by 1 base and J by 3 bases, with 10 bases of the junction left unmatched. The CDR3 contains 17 residues. CDR1 and CDR2 (germline): LGHDT, YNNKEL (reference sequence). The CDR3 protein is CASSQVVQGDSYYGYTF. The CDR3 nucleotides read TGTGCCAGCAGCCAAGTGGTACAGGGGGATAGTTACTATGGCTACACCTTC.

This clonotype was counted a single time. The V gene is TRBV4-2, the J gene TRBJ2-5, with 7 bases that match TRBD2. V trimming: 3 bases; J trimming: 5 bases; junction bases outside the gene matches: 9. Germline CDR1 is LGHNA and CDR2 is YNFKEQ. CDR3 length: 15 amino acids. The CDR3 DNA is TGTGCCAGCAGCCATCTTGTTGGGGGGGGGGAGACCCAGTACTTC. Translated: CASSHLVGGGETQYF.

This clonotype was detected many times. For the CDR3, the DNA is TGTGCCAGCAGCTTATTACTAGCGGGGTCTCCCTACAATGAGCAGTTCTTC. Amino acid sequence: CASSLLLAGSPYNEQFF. The rearrangement links TRBV7-9 to TRBJ2-1, with 10 bases matching TRBD2. The CDR3 extends over 17 amino acids. V lost 2 bases, J lost 2 bases, and 6 bases stayed unmatched. Germline CDR1 and CDR2: SEHNR and FQNEAQ (reference sequence).

The V call is TRBV27, the J call TRBJ2-2, with 11 bases fitting TRBD2. Germline V gives CDR1 MNHEY, CDR2 SMNVEV (reference sequence). The CDR3 loop spans 17 amino acids. The ends lost 3 bases at V and 0 bases at J; junction bases unmatched: 3. CDR3 sequence (DNA): TGTGCCAGCAGTTTGGCTAGCGGGGGGTCGAACACCGGGGAGCTGTTTTTT. Its translation: CASSLASGGSNTGELFF.

This clonotype occurred many times. CDR3 sequence: CASSYQGGNTEAFF. CDR3 DNA: TGTGCCAGCAGCTATCAGGGTGGGAACACTGAAGCTTTCTTT. This chain connects TRBV7-2 to TRBJ1-1, with a weak D call TRBD1 (5 bases). Per the germline V gene, CDR1 is SGHTA and CDR2 is FQGNSA. The CDR3 loop spans 14 amino acids. V gave up 4 bases and J gave up 1 base, with 10 bases separating them. Combining the CDR3 with reference TRBV7-2 and TRBJ1-1 gives the whole variable domain GAGVSQSPSNKVTEKGKDVELRCDPISGHTALYWYRQSLGQGLEFLIYFQGNSAPDKSGLPSDRFSAERTGGSVSTLTIQRTQQEDSAVYLCASSYQGGNTEAFFGQGTRLTVV.

This clonotype was counted at least ten times. The rearrangement links TRBV6-5 to TRBJ2-7; 12 bases are a match to TRBD1. This CDR3 region has 18 residues. V was pared by 0 bases and J by 2 bases, with 8 bases of the junction left unmatched. The germline V gene has CDR1 MNHEY and CDR2 SVGAGI. The CDR3 DNA sequence: TGTGCCAGCAGTTACTCGATTATGGGGACAGGGGGCCCCTACGAGCAGTACTTC. Translated, it gives CASSYSIMGTGGPYEQYF.

A note on this clonotype: Without the conserved terminal phenylalanine or tryptophan, this CDR3 likely stems from a read error. This sequence joins TRBV20-1 and TRBJ2-2; a possible D gene is TRBD1 (6 bases). The length of the CDR3 is 14 residues. V was trimmed by 1 base and J by 3 bases, leaving 9 bases between them. The germline gives CDR1 DFQATT, CDR2 SNEGSKA (reference sequence). For the CDR3, the DNA is TGCAGTGCTAGAGTTCAGGGGCACACCGGGGAGCTGTTTTCT. This sequence encodes CSARVQGHTGELFS.

This clonotype came up many times. This chain links TRBV12-3 or TRBV12-4 with TRBJ1-3; 7 bases line up with TRBD1. Germline trimming cut 7 bases from V and 1 base from J; bases unmatched to any gene: 4. The CDR3 length is 14 residues. The CDR3 nucleotides are TGTGCCAGCACCACGACAGGGTCTGGAAACACCATATATTTT. It codes for CASTTTGSGNTIYF.

This clonotype was seen only a few times. The chain uses TRBV5-5 and TRBJ2-3; 8 nucleotides line up with TRBD2. The ends lost 5 bases at V and 6 bases at J; junction bases unmatched: 14. The CDR3 is 16 amino acids. Germline CDR1 and CDR2: SGHKS and YYEKEE (reference sequence). The CDR3 protein is CASRPTGGAVVDTQYF. DNA of the CDR3: TGTGCCAGCAGACCAACCGGGGGGGCGGTGGTTGATACGCAGTATTTT.

This chain joins TRBV10-2 and TRBJ1-6; no clear D. CDR3 length: 14 amino acids. Germline-derived CDR1 and CDR2 are WSHSY and SAAADI. V lost 5 bases, J lost 8 bases, and 13 bases lay in between. Here the CDR3 DNA reads TGCGCCAGCAGTAAAAGCCAGTTGGATTCACCCCTCCACTTT. It translates to CASSKSQLDSPLHF.

V is TRBV6-4 and J is TRBJ1-5; TRBD1 might be the D (6 bases). This CDR3 is built from 18 residues. Per the germline V gene, CDR1 is MRHNA and CDR2 is SNTAGT. Trimming shortened V by 10 bases and J by 5 bases, and 30 bases separated the two germline ends. The CDR3 sequence: CAKRRAGGSRFGDQPQHF. Written as DNA, the CDR3 is TGTGCCAAACGCAGGGCGGGGGGCTCAAGATTTGGCGATCAGCCCCAGCATTTT.

Details on this clonotype: Germline and junction disagree at one end, which may indicate a read error. The chain has TRBV11-2 and TRBJ1-3; D might be TRBD1 (6 bases). In germline, CDR1 is SGHAT, CDR2 FQNNGV. The CDR3 has 16 residues. CDR3 in DNA: TGTGCCAGCAGCCCGTGGACAGATCGCTCTGGAAACACCACATATTTT. Encoded protein: CASSPWTDRSGNTTYF.

This clonotype was seen more than once but under ten times. The chain joins TRBV27 to TRBJ2-3; possibly TRBD1 for D (6 bases). Germline CDR1 reads MNHEY; CDR2 reads SMNVEV (reference sequence). Trimming took off 6 bases at V and 2 bases at J, with 15 bases between the two ends. The CDR3 has 15 residues. The CDR3 coding sequence is TGTGCCAGCAGCGGGTGGGGGCAGCCCACAGATACGCAGTATTTT. It is translated as CASSGWGQPTDTQYF.

The DNA of the CDR3 is TGTGCCAGCAGCCCTGCAGTTCCTGGGGCCAACGTCCTGACTTTC. Encoded protein: CASSPAVPGANVLTF. This chain joins TRBV7-3 and TRBJ2-6; no clear D gene. The CDR3 covers 15 residues. The V gene lost 5 bases and the J gene lost 2 bases, with 10 bases spanning the gap. Germline V gives CDR1 SGHTA, CDR2 FQGTGA.

This clonotype came up a few times. A much larger clone sits a single nucleotide away, making a read error possible. This chain uses TRBV11-2 with TRBJ2-7, with unresolved D. The CDR3 consists of 12 residues. Per germline, CDR1 SGHAT and CDR2 FQNNGV. Trimming cost V 11 bases and J 6 bases, with 17 bases left between them. This chain's CDR3 is CACRSFRAEQYF. The CDR3 DNA sequence: TGTGCCTGCCGCTCCTTTAGGGCCGAGCAGTACTTC.